Reported below is one T cell receptor beta chain. The record originates from a study of CD8+CD57+ T cells in acquired aplastic anemia. According to the study, genomic DNA was the template for TCR beta VDJ and CDR3 profiling. Using its own MiXCR run on the reads, TCRdb lists one record per CDR3 protein. Altogether over 150,000 distinct CDR3 sequences are present, roughly 45% being singletons, with the ten largest covering about 1.1%. This CDR3 spans 14 amino acids. Trimming shortened V by 3 bases and J by 2 bases, and 13 bases separated the two germline ends. Germline CDR1 reads DFQATT; CDR2 reads SNEGSKA (reference sequence).

This clonotype originated in a human donor in good health. Material: sorted CD4+, CD8+, or CD8+CD57+ T cells (not recorded which) from PBMCs. The V and J genes are TRBV20-1 and TRBJ2-5; D possibly uses TRBD1 or TRBD2 (5 bases each). CDR3 coding DNA: TGCAGTGCTAGGGATCTAGGGACGCAAGAGACCCAGTACTTC. Encoded protein: CSARDLGTQETQYF.